The entry below describes one TCR beta chain. These data are taken from a study of blood T cell repertoires in COVID-19. Study-level information: The cDNA or gDNA used as material had been derived from T cells, B-cell-depleted T cells, or PBMCs.

V was shortened by 2 bases and J by 3 bases, with 6 bases between the two germline ends. Germline-derived CDR1 and CDR2 are SGHTA and FQGTGA. The CDR3 length is 13 residues. How the authors handled the data: Amplification of reference gene primers was used by the study to estimate nucleated cell counts. Produced via immunoSEQ multiplex PCR; TCRdb's table is partial and in-frame only. V and J calls and clone size are given by that table; D and trimming were obtained from the DNA. This sample carries approximately 130,000 clones, over 55% of them seen once, and the ten largest clones take about 2.2%. The V and J genes are TRBV7-3 and TRBJ2-3; tentative D call: TRBD2 (6 bases). Specimen: peripheral blood. The receptor was isolated from a woman between 65 and 79 years old with acute or convalescent COVID-19. CDR3 residues: CASSLGGTDTQYF. CDR3 nucleotides: TGTGCCAGCAGCTTAGGGGGGACAGATACGCAGTATTTT. The whole variable domain, remainder taken from reference TRBV7-3 and TRBJ2-3, is GAGVSQTPSNKVTEKGKYVELRCDPISGHTALYWYRQSLGQGPEFLIYFQGTGAADDSGLPNDRFFAVRPEGSVSTLKIQRTERGDSAVYLCASSLGGTDTQYFGPGTRLTVL.